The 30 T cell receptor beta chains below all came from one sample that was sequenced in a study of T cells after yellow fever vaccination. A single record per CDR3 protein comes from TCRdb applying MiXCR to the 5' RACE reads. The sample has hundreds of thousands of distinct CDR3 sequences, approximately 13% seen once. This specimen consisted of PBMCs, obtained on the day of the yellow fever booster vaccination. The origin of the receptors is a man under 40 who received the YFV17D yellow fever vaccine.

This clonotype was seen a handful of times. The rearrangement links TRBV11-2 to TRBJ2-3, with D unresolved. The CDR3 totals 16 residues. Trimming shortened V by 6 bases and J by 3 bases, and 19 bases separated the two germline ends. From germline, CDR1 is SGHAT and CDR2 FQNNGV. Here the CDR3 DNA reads TGTGCCAGCAGTCGAGCCCCCTCCTTTGGGACAGATACGCAGTATTTT. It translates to CASSRAPSFGTDTQYF. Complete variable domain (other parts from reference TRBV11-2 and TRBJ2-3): EAGVAQSPRYKIIEKRQSVAFWCNPISGHATLYWYQQILGQGPKLLIQFQNNGVVDDSQLPKDRFSAERLKGVDSTLKIQPAKLEDSAVYLCASSRAPSFGTDTQYFGPGTRLTVL.

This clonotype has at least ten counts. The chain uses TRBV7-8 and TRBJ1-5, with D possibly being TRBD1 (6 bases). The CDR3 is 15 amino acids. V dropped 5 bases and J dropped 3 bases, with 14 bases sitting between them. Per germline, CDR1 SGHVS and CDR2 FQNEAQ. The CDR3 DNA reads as TGTGCCAGCAGCGTCACCACAGGGTCCAATCAGCCCCAGCATTTT. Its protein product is CASSVTTGSNQPQHF. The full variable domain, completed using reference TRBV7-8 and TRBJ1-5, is GAGVSQSPRYKVAKRGQDVALRCDPISGHVSLFWYQQALGQGPEFLTYFQNEAQLDKSGLPSDRFFAERPEGSVSTLKIQRTQQEDSAVYLCASSVTTGSNQPQHFGDGTRLSIL.

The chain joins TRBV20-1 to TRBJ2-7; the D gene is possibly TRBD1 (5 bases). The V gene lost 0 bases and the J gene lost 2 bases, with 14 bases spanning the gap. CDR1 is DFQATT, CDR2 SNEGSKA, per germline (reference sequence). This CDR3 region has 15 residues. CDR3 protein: CSARDGQGLPYEQYF. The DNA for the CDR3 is TGCAGTGCTAGAGACGGGCAGGGCCTCCCCTACGAGCAGTACTTC.

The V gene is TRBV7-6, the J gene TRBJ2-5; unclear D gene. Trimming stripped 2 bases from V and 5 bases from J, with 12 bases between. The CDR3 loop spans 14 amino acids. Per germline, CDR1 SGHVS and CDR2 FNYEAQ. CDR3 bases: TGTGCCAGCAGCTTAATCTTAGGGCGGGAGACCCAGTACTTC. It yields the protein CASSLILGRETQYF.

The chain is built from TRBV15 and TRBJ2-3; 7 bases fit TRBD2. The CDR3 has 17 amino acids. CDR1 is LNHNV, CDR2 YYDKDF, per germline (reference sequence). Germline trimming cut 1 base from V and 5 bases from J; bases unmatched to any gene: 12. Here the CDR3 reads CATSRGFGGSLLDTQYF. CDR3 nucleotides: TGTGCCACCAGCAGAGGATTTGGCGGGAGCTTACTAGATACGCAGTATTTT. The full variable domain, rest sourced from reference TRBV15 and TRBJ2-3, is DAMVIQNPRYQVTQFGKPVTLSCSQTLNHNVMYWYQQKSSQAPKLLFHYYDKDFNNEADTPDNFQSRRPNTSFCFLDIRSPGLGDTAMYLCATSRGFGGSLLDTQYFGPGTRLTVL.

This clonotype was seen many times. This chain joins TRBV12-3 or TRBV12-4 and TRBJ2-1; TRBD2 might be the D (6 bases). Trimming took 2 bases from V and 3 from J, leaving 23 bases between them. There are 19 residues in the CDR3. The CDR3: CASSLIRRGLSANYNEQFF. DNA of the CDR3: TGTGCCAGCAGTTTAATAAGGCGAGGACTATCCGCCAACTACAATGAGCAGTTCTTC.

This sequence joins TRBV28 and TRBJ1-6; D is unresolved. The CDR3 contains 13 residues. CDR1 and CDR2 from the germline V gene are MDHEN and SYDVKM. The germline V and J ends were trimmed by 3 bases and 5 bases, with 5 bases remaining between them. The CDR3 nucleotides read TGTGCCAGCAGTTTTTTCGATAATTCACCCCTCCACTTT. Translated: CASSFFDNSPLHF.

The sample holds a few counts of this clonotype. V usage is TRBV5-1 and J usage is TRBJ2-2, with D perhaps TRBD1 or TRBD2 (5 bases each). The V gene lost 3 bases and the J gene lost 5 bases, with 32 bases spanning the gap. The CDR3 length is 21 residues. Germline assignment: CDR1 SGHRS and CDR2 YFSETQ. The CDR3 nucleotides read TGCGCCAGCAGCTCTCCCGTGAGCACTACAGGACCCCCTGGGGAGACCGGGGAGCTGTTTTTT. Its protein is CASSSPVSTTGPPGETGELFF.

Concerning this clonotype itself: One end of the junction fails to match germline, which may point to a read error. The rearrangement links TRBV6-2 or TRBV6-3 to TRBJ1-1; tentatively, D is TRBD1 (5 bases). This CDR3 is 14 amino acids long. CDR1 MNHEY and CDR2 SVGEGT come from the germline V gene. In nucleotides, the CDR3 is TGTGCCAGCAGCCGAGCCCGACAGAACCCTGAAGCTTTCTTT. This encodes CASSRARQNPEAFF.

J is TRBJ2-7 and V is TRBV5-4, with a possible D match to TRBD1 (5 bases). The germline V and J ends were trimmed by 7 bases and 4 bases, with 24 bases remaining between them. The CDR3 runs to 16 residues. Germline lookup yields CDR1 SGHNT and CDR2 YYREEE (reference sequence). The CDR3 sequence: CASGTPTARGAYEQYF. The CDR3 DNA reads TGTGCCAGCGGAACCCCAACAGCCCGTGGGGCTTACGAGCAGTACTTC.

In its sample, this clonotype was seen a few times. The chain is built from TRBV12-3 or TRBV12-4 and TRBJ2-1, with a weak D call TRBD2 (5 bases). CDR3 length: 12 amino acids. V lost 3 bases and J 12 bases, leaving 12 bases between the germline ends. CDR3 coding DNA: TGTGCCAGCAGTTTCGTCCGGGGATGGCAGTTCTTC. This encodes CASSFVRGWQFF.

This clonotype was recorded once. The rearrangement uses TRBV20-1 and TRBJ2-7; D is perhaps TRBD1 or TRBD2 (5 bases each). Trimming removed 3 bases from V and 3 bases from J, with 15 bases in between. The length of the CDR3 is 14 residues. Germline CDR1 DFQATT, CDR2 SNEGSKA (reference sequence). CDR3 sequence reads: CSARGQGRDYEQYF. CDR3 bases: TGCAGTGCTAGGGGTCAGGGTCGGGACTACGAGCAGTACTTC.

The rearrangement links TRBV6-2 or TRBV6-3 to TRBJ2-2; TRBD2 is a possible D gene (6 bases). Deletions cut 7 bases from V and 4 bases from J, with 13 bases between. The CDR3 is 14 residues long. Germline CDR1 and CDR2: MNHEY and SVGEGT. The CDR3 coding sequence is TGTGCCAGCACTTGGGACTTCTTCACCGGGGAGCTGTTTTTT. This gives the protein CASTWDFFTGELFF.

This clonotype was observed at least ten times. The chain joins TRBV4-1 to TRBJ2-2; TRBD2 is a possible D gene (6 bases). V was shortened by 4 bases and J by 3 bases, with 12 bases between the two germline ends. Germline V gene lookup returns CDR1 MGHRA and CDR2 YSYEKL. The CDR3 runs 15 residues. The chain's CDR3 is CASSLGSSDTGELFF. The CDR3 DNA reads TGCGCCAGCAGCCTCGGGAGTTCCGACACCGGGGAGCTGTTTTTT.

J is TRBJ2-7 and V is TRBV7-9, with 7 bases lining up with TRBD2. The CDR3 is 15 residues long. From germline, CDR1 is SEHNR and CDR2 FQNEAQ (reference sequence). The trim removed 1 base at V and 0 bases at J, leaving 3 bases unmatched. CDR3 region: CASSLGLAPSYEQYF. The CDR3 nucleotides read TGTGCCAGCAGCTTAGGACTAGCTCCCTCCTACGAGCAGTACTTC. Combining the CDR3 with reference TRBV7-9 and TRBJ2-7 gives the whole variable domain DTGVSQNPRHKITKRGQNVTFRCDPISEHNRLYWYRQTLGQGPEFLTYFQNEAQLEKSRLLSDRFSAERPKGSFSTLEIQRTEQGDSAMYLCASSLGLAPSYEQYFGPGTRLTVT.

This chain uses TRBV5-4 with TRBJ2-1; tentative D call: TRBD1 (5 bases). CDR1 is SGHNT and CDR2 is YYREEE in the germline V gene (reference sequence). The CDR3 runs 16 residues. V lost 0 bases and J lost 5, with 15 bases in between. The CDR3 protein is CASSLVVLGLNNEQFF. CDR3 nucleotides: TGTGCCAGCAGCTTGGTAGTCCTGGGGCTCAACAATGAGCAGTTCTTC.

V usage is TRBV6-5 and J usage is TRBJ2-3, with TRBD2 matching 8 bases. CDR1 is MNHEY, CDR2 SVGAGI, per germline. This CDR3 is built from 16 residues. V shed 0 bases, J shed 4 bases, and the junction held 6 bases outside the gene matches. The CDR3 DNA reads TGTGCCAGCAGTTACTCCCCGGGCGGGAGGCCAGATACGCAGTATTTT. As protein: CASSYSPGGRPDTQYF.

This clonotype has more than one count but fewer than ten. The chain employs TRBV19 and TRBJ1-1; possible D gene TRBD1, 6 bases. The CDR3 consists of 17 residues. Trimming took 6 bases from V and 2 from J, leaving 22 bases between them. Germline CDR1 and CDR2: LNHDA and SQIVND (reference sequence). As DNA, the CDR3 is TGTGCCAGTAGACCATCTCTGACGGGACAAAAAAACACTGAAGCTTTCTTT. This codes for CASRPSLTGQKNTEAFF. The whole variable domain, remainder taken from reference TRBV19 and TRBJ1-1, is DGGITQSPKYLFRKEGQNVTLSCEQNLNHDAMYWYRQDPGQGLRLIYYSQIVNDFQKGDIAEGYSVSREKKESFPLTVTSAQKNPTAFYLCASRPSLTGQKNTEAFFGQGTRLTVV.

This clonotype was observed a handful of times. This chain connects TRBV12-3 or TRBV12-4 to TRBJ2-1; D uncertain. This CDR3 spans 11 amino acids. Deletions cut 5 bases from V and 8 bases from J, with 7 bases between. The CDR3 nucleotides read TGTGCCAGCAGTAGTGTTTATGAGCAGTTCTTC. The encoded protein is CASSSVYEQFF.

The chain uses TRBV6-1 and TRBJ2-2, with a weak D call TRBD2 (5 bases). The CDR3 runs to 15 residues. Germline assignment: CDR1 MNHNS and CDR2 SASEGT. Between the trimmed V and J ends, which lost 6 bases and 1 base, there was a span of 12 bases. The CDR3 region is CASRNLAVNTGELFF. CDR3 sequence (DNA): TGTGCCAGCAGGAACCTAGCCGTGAACACCGGGGAGCTGTTTTTT.

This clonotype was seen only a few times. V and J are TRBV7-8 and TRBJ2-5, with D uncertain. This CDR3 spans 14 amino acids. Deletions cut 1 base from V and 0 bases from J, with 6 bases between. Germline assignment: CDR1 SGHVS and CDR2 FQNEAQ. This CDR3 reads CASSLEYNQETQYF. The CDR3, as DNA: TGTGCCAGCAGCTTAGAGTACAACCAAGAGACCCAGTACTTC.

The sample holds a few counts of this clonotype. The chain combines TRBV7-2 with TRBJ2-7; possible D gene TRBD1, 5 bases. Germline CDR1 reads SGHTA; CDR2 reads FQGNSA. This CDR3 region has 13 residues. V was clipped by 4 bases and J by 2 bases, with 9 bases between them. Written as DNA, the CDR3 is TGTGCCAGCAGCTCCTGGGGCCCCTACGAGCAGTACTTC. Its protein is CASSSWGPYEQYF. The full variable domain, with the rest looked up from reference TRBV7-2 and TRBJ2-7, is GAGVSQSPSNKVTEKGKDVELRCDPISGHTALYWYRQSLGQGLEFLIYFQGNSAPDKSGLPSDRFSAERTGGSVSTLTIQRTQQEDSAVYLCASSSWGPYEQYFGPGTRLTVT.

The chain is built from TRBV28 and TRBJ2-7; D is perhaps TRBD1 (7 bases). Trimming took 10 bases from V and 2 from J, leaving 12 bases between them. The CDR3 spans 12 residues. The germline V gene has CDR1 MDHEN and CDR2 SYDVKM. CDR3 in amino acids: CATQGGPYEQYF. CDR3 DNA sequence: TGTGCCACCCAGGGGGGCCCCTACGAGCAGTACTTC.

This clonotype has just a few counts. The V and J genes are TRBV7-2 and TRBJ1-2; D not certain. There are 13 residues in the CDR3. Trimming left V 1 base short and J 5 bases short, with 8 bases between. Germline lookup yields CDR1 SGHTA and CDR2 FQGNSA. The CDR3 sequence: CASSLGWRYGYTF. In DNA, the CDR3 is TGTGCCAGCAGCTTAGGTTGGCGATATGGCTACACCTTC.

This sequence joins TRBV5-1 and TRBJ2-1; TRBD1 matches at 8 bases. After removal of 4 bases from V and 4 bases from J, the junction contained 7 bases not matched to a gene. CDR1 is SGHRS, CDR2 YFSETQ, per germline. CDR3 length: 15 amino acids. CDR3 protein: CASSLDRGPYNEQFF. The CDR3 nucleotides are TGCGCCAGCAGCCTAGACAGGGGACCGTACAATGAGCAGTTCTTC.

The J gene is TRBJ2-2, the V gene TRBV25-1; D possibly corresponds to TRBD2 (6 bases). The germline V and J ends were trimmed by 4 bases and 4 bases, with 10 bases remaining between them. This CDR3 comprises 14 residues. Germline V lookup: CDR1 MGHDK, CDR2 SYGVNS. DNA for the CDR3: TGTGCCAGCAGTGTGGACGGGGGCACCGGGGAGCTGTTTTTT. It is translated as CASSVDGGTGELFF.

CDR3 in amino acids: CASSFRRGDEQFF. CDR3 DNA: TGTGCCAGCAGTTTCCGCCGGGGCGATGAGCAGTTCTTC. The chain couples TRBV7-3 to TRBJ2-1; D tentatively fits TRBD1 or TRBD2 (5 bases each). The CDR3 totals 13 residues. Germline CDR1 SGHTA, CDR2 FQGTGA. Trimming cost V 6 bases and J 8 bases, with 14 bases left between them.

CDR3 nucleotides: TGTGCCAGCAGCCCATTAACAGGGGCTACCTACAATGAGCAGTTCTTC. It is translated as CASSPLTGATYNEQFF. The chain carries TRBV7-2 and TRBJ2-1; TRBD1 matches at 7 bases. CDR1 is SGHTA, CDR2 FQGNSA, per germline. J lost 2 bases, V lost 5 bases, and 9 bases had no gene match. The CDR3 sequence is 16 residues long.

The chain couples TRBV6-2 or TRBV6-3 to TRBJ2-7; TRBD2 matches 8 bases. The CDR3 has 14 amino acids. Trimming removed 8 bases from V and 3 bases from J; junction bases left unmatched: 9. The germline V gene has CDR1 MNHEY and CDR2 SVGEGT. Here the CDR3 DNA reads TGTGCCAGCTCCGAAGAGCTAGCGGGCTACGAGCAGTACTTC. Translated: CASSEELAGYEQYF.

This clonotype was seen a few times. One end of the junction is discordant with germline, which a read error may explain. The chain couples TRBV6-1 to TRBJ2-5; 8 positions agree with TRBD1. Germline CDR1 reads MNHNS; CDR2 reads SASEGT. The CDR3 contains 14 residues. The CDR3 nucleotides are TGTGCCAGCAGAGAAGACAGGGGCATAGAGACCCAGTACTTC. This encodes CASREDRGIETQYF.